These 7 T cell receptor beta chains were sequenced from one sample in a study of T-cell memory formation after mild COVID-19. MiXCR was run by TCRdb on the 5' RACE reads, yielding one entry per CDR3 protein. The sample shows 450,000 to 700,000 distinct CDR3 sequences, 18% of them seen only once. The sample taken for sequencing was PBMCs or a T cell subset sorted from them (not recorded which). The source of these receptors is an adult woman who had mild COVID-19 (a few samples of this study predate the infection). Cell type and time point are not known.

There are many counts of this clonotype. Written as DNA, the CDR3 is TGTGCCAGCAGCTTTAGCGGGACTAGCACAGATACGCAGTATTTT. Translated, it gives CASSFSGTSTDTQYF. The chain links TRBV7-9 to TRBJ2-3; 8 nucleotides align to TRBD2. CDR1 is SEHNR, CDR2 FQNEAQ, per germline (reference sequence). This CDR3 comprises 15 residues. J gave up 0 bases and V 3 bases, and 2 bases lay outside the gene matches.

Ten or more counts support this clonotype. The gene calls are TRBV29-1 and TRBJ2-2; no reliable D call. Germline CDR1 reads SQVTM; CDR2 reads ANQGSEA. The CDR3 contains 13 residues. In DNA form, the CDR3 reads TGCAGTGCTCTGGACCGTTCTTGGGGGGAGCTGTTTTTT. This translates into CSALDRSWGELFF.

The chain is built from TRBV10-3 and TRBJ2-7; D remains unclear. Germline values: CDR1 ENHRY, CDR2 SYGVKD. The CDR3 covers 14 residues. V was cut by 6 bases and J by 0 bases, with 12 bases left in between. The CDR3 spells CAISDPSNSYEQYF. In DNA form, the CDR3 reads TGTGCCATCAGCGACCCCTCTAACTCCTACGAGCAGTACTTC.

The table lists this clonotype with many counts. This chain uses TRBV4-2 with TRBJ1-5, with D tentatively TRBD1 (5 bases). V gave up 3 bases and J gave up 2 bases, with 14 bases separating them. The V gene's germline CDR1 is LGHNA and CDR2 YNFKEQ. CDR3 length equals 16 residues. CDR3 coding DNA: TGTGCCAGCAGCCACTCGACAGCCCCAGGCAATCAGCCCCAGCATTTT. Translation: CASSHSTAPGNQPQHF.

The J gene is TRBJ2-3, the V gene TRBV12-3 or TRBV12-4; 10 bases are a match to TRBD1. V gave up 7 bases and J gave up 1 base; unmatched junction bases: 14. The CDR3 has 18 amino acids. The CDR3, as DNA: TGTGCCAGCACCCCCCCCGGGACAGGGGTTCGAGGCACAGATACGCAGTATTTT. The encoded protein is CASTPPGTGVRGTDTQYF.

CDR3 in DNA: TGTGCCAGCAGTGACGTGATGAACACTGAAGCTTTCTTT. It encodes CASSDVMNTEAFF. This chain uses TRBV2 with TRBJ1-1; the D is unclear. V gave up 3 bases and J gave up 0 bases, with 5 bases separating them. Germline lookup yields CDR1 SNHLY and CDR2 FYNNEI. The CDR3 contains 13 residues.

This clonotype turned up a few times. CDR3 region: CSAKNAGTRNSPLHF. CDR3 nucleotides: TGCAGTGCTAAAAACGCCGGGACAAGAAATTCACCCCTCCACTTT. This chain uses TRBV20-1 with TRBJ1-6; weak D call: TRBD1 (6 bases). The V end was cut by 4 bases, the J end by 7 bases, with 17 bases between. This CDR3 has 15 residues. CDR1 and CDR2 from the germline V gene are DFQATT and SNEGSKA (reference sequence).